The 2 T cell receptor beta chains below come from one sample, sequenced in a study of T cells in localized non-small cell lung cancer (dated by TCRdb to the early 2020s). Libraries were made using the immunoSEQ multiplex PCR assay. Not all clones reach the TCRdb copy of this immuneACCESS table, which keeps in-frame sequences only. Checked studies attribute under half of the gap to unresolved V genes and leave the rest unexplained. The sample table lists tens of thousands of clones, 75% to 90% of them with a count of one. The leading ten clones occupy roughly 22% of the sample. The sequencing used PBMCs, collected before any cancer treatment. Receptors originate from a man aged 40-75 years with stage II squamous cell lung carcinoma.

This clone was detected a few times. The chain carries TRBV9 and TRBJ2-7, with 7 bases matching TRBD2. The CDR3 consists of 13 residues. The ends lost 0 bases at V and 6 bases at J; junction bases unmatched: 3. From germline, CDR1 is SGDLS and CDR2 YYNGEE. DNA for the CDR3: TGTGCCAGCAGCGTAGGCGGGAGAACCGAGCAGTACTTC. This encodes CASSVGGRTEQYF.

The chain carries TRBV4-3 and TRBJ1-2; possible D gene TRBD1, 5 bases. This CDR3 spans 14 amino acids. Germline-derived CDR1 and CDR2 are LGHNA and YSLEER. Trimming removed 4 bases at V and 8 bases at J, with 17 bases between. The CDR3 DNA is TGCGCCAGCAGCCCGCCGGGGCAGGCTGGGGGCTACACCTTC. Translation: CASSPPGQAGGYTF.